Sequencing of this TCR beta chain was carried out in a study of cytomegalovirus exposure and HLA in healthy donors. Study-level results: Data from an earlier analysis indicated that most TCR beta V segments were productive either about 87% or about 30% of the time. In a later analysis, DRB1 alleles had the most associated TCRs; HLA-C alleles the fewest. A few chains linked to CMV were shown in vitro to be specific for CMV antigens.

Primers included in the PCR were 60 Vbeta and 13 Jbeta primers. Only in-frame clones appear in the TCRdb table, and some are missing; sequencing was by immunoSEQ multiplex PCR. The sample includes 150,000 or so clones, around 79% of them seen just once. Concerning this clone: What it binds is not known.

With 6 bases clipped from V and 6 bases from J, the junction kept 3 bases outside the gene matches. CDR1 WNHNN and CDR2 SYGVQD come from the germline V gene (reference sequence). This CDR3 has 12 residues. The sequencing sample was made of PBMCs. The rearrangement joins TRBV10-1 to TRBJ2-7; 9 nucleotides agree with TRBD2. This clonotype was obtained from a male donor in good health and CMV-seronegative. The CDR3 is CASRGLAGEQYF. The DNA of the CDR3 is TGCGCCAGCAGGGGACTAGCAGGCGAGCAGTACTTC.